Sequencing of this T cell receptor beta chain was carried out in a study of blood T cells in healthy people across ages. Per germline, CDR1 SQVTM and CDR2 ANQGSEA. V was pared by 7 bases and J by 3 bases, with 9 bases of the junction left unmatched. CDR3 length: 14 residues. Those donating, healthy Caucasian individuals from Russia, were aged roughly 6 to 95. This clonotype came up a few times. The target antigen is unknown. General study points: Age showed a roughly linear inverse relationship with TCR beta diversity per million T cells.

Next came a second PCR, run for about 6 to 12 cycles, which used a sample-barcoded 5' primer along with a J-beta primer mix. A tag from a template-switch adaptor with 12 random nucleotides marked each cDNA molecule. At least 2.5 million CDR3-containing paired-end reads were obtained per sample. TCRdb itself ran the 5' RACE reads through MiXCR, one entry per CDR3 protein. This table has fewer than 2,000,000 distinct CDR3 sequences, about two fifths appearing once. The TCR was taken from a human donor in good health. This chain connects TRBV29-1 to TRBJ1-5; 7 positions agree with TRBD1. The sample was blood. The chain's CDR3 is CSASQGVDNQPQHF. CDR3 nucleotide sequence: TGCAGCGCCAGCCAGGGGGTTGACAATCAGCCCCAGCATTTT.